This is a list of T cell receptor beta chains from one sample in a study of shared clonotypes between healthy human individuals. Using immunoSEQ multiplex PCR, the repertoire was profiled, and TCRdb retains in-frame clones only, with some absent. The sample lists 400,000 to 500,000 clones; 75% to 85% were seen once. Sequenced material: PBMCs. The source of these receptors is a woman between 40 and 50 years old in good health. Some clones in this sample may be carry-over from other donors' samples. Both conserved end residues are trimmed from each CDR3. The D gene is left open where the match is weak.

D: TRBD2; J: TRBJ2-1; V: TRBV10-1; CDR3: ASSSSGGLNEQF
D: .; J: TRBJ2-5; V: TRBV18; CDR3: ASSLFQGFQETQY
D: .; J: TRBJ1-5; V: TRBV9; CDR3: ASSGGAQGNQPQH
D: TRBD1; J: TRBJ2-1; V: TRBV11-2; CDR3: ATQGQGIHEQF
D: TRBD2; J: TRBJ2-3; V: TRBV4-2; CDR3: ASSQRTSSTDTQY
D: TRBD2; J: TRBJ2-2; V: TRBV6-5; CDR3: ASSPGASGSGELF
D: .; J: TRBJ2-5; V: TRBV5-1; CDR3: ASSLGQGQETQY
D: .; J: TRBJ2-6; V: TRBV18; CDR3: ASSPIQGSGANVLT
D: .; J: TRBJ1-1; V: TRBV7-8; CDR3: ASSSHFNRNTEAF
D: .; J: TRBJ2-7; V: TRBV10-2; CDR3: ASSQGLYEQY
D: .; J: TRBJ2-2; V: TRBV7-7; CDR3: ASSPRQGGVAGGHTGELF
D: .; J: TRBJ2-7; V: TRBV1; CDR3: TSSQGWGLSYEQY
D: .; J: TRBJ2-6; V: TRBV4-3; CDR3: ASSQGGSISGANVLT
D: TRBD1; J: TRBJ1-4; V: TRBV4-1; CDR3: ASSRTRDSPATNEKLF
D: TRBD2; J: TRBJ2-3; V: TRBV2; CDR3: ASSAGTSASTDTQY
D: .; J: TRBJ1-1; V: TRBV10-2; CDR3: ASSDPENTEAF
D: .; J: TRBJ2-2; V: TRBV7-6; CDR3: ASSWDANGELF
D: TRBD2; J: TRBJ2-5; V: TRBV7-3; CDR3: ASSPQGLAGGVGETQY
D: TRBD2; J: TRBJ2-7; V: TRBV7-2; CDR3: ASSRGTSVYEQY
D: TRBD2; J: TRBJ2-1; V: TRBV28; CDR3: ASRGVGLAGFEQF
D: TRBD2; J: TRBJ2-7; V: TRBV7-8; CDR3: ASSSLPYTGTTSYEQY
D: TRBD1; J: TRBJ2-7; V: TRBV6-5; CDR3: ASSYKDRGFSEQY
D: TRBD2; J: TRBJ2-1; V: TRBV15; CDR3: ATSRGAGGHNEQF
D: .; J: TRBJ2-7; V: TRBV6-1; CDR3: ASRNHGNDEQY
D: TRBD1; J: TRBJ1-2; V: TRBV5-4; CDR3: ASSSLDRGYGYT
D: .; J: TRBJ2-7; V: TRBV19; CDR3: ASKGTVSSYEQY
D: TRBD2; J: TRBJ2-7; V: TRBV6-6; CDR3: ASSDGLAGGYEQY
D: TRBD1; J: TRBJ2-1; V: TRBV7-2; CDR3: ASSLRGRGLDEQF
D: .; J: TRBJ1-1; V: TRBV28; CDR3: ASSFFDRTSEAF
D: TRBD2; J: TRBJ2-3; V: TRBV4-2; CDR3: ASSQQAGGATDTQY
D: .; J: .; V: TRBV5-4; CDR3: ASRRREDYEQY
D: .; J: TRBJ2-3; V: TRBV7-9; CDR3: ASSLLAATDTQY
D: .; J: TRBJ2-7; V: TRBV6-6; CDR3: ASTVLFSGSSYEQY
D: .; J: .; V: TRBV29-1; CDR3: SVVGSSYEQY
D: TRBD1; J: TRBJ2-5; V: TRBV27; CDR3: ASSEGAEGCQETQY
D: TRBD2; J: TRBJ2-7; V: TRBV5-1; CDR3: ASSFGLAGGLIYEQY
D: TRBD2; J: TRBJ2-7; V: TRBV5-1; CDR3: ASSWTSGSSYEQY
D: .; J: TRBJ2-3; V: TRBV2; CDR3: ASTFGDTQY
D: .; J: TRBJ1-2; V: TRBV6-6; CDR3: ASSYSRKHGYT
D: .; J: TRBJ1-4; V: TRBV5-6; CDR3: ASSLGRNRRQEKLF
D: .; J: TRBJ1-2; V: TRBV19; CDR3: ASTSLGANYGYT
D: .; J: TRBJ2-7; V: TRBV5-1; CDR3: ASSLAADDEQY
D: .; J: TRBJ2-3; V: TRBV15; CDR3: ATSRGRWTGGDTQY
D: .; J: TRBJ2-7; V: TRBV7-2; CDR3: ASSLLSRYEQY
D: .; J: TRBJ2-7; V: TRBV12-1; CDR3: ASSSVLAGGPISVYEQY
D: .; J: TRBJ2-7; V: TRBV28; CDR3: ASSTTSDWRDEQY
D: TRBD2; J: TRBJ2-5; V: TRBV5-1; CDR3: ASSSGLAGGLQETQY
D: TRBD2; J: TRBJ2-7; V: TRBV19; CDR3: ASSIASGSYEQY
D: TRBD1; J: TRBJ1-5; V: TRBV5-1; CDR3: ASSSGTGEQPQH